The 14 T cell receptor beta chains below come from one sample, sequenced in a study of cytomegalovirus exposure and HLA in healthy donors. Primers included in the PCR were 60 Vbeta and 13 Jbeta primers. Clones were read by immunoSEQ multiplex PCR, and TCRdb kept only the in-frame ones, dropping some. The sample lists about 150,000 clones; more than 75% were seen once. Sequencing was performed on PBMCs. Receptors originate from a woman between 40 and 50 years old in good health and CMV-seropositive.

V and J are TRBV28 and TRBJ2-6, with TRBD1 matching 7 bases. The CDR3 covers 13 residues. Germline CDR1 reads MDHEN; CDR2 reads SYDVKM. Trimming removed 8 bases from V and 3 bases from J; junction bases left unmatched: 1. The CDR3, as DNA: TGTGCCAGCGACAGGGATGGGGCCAACGTCCTGACTTTC. Translating it yields CASDRDGANVLTF.

The CDR3, as DNA: TGTGCCAGCAGTGAAGCTACTCCCTTAGCGGGAGGCTACAATGAGCAGTTCTTC. Translation: CASSEATPLAGGYNEQFF. The rearrangement links TRBV6-1 to TRBJ2-1; 10 bases match TRBD2. CDR1 and CDR2 from the germline V gene are MNHNS and SASEGT. V shed 0 bases, J shed 3 bases, and the junction held 8 bases outside the gene matches. The CDR3 covers 18 residues.

This clone appeared a single time. V gene TRBV27 combines with J gene TRBJ2-3; D is ambiguous. V lost 2 bases to trimming and J lost 2 bases, with 8 bases between them. The CDR3 sequence is 14 residues long. CDR1 is MNHEY, CDR2 SMNVEV, per germline (reference sequence). CDR3 protein: CASSLELATDTQYF. The CDR3 bases are TGTGCCAGCAGTTTAGAATTGGCCACAGATACGCAGTATTTT.

The rearrangement uses TRBV29-1 and TRBJ2-7; 10 nucleotides line up with TRBD2. This CDR3 spans 14 amino acids. Germline CDR1 reads SQVTM; CDR2 reads ANQGSEA. J was trimmed by 3 bases and V by 6 bases; bases with no gene match: 8. CDR3 DNA: TGCAGCGTCCGTCGGGGACTAGCGAACTACGAGCAGTACTTC. Protein: CSVRRGLANYEQYF.

The chain joins TRBV27 to TRBJ2-1; possible D gene TRBD2, 5 bases. Germline-derived CDR1 and CDR2 are MNHEY and SMNVEV (reference sequence). The CDR3 loop spans 12 amino acids. Trimming shortened V by 4 bases and J by 9 bases, and 10 bases separated the two germline ends. The chain's CDR3 is CASSSDWSEQFF. CDR3 coding DNA: TGTGCCAGCAGTTCGGACTGGAGTGAGCAGTTCTTC.

V is TRBV7-3 and J is TRBJ2-5; 9 bases map to TRBD1. CDR1 and CDR2 from the germline V gene are SGHTA and FQGTGA. With 2 bases clipped from V and 4 bases from J, the junction kept 5 bases outside the gene matches. The CDR3 sequence is 15 residues long. The CDR3 nucleotides are TGTGCCAGCAGCTTAGGGACAGGGCGTTCAGAGACCCAGTACTTC. It yields the protein CASSLGTGRSETQYF.

The table lists this clone with a few counts. The V and J genes are TRBV6-6 and TRBJ1-1; TRBD1 matches 8 bases. The V gene end was trimmed by 8 bases and the J gene end by 6 bases; junction bases not matched to a gene: 8. The V gene's germline CDR1 is MNHNY and CDR2 SVGAGI (reference sequence). This CDR3 region has 13 residues. In nucleotides, the CDR3 is TGTGCCAGCGTTCAGGGGGCGGTCGCTGAAGCTTTCTTT. Its protein product is CASVQGAVAEAFF.

This clone has only a few counts. V gene TRBV11-3 combines with J gene TRBJ2-3; a weak D match, TRBD2 (7 bases). The CDR3 is made up of 17 amino acids. The germline gives CDR1 SGHNT, CDR2 YENEEA. Trimming took off 3 bases at V and 4 bases at J, with 20 bases between the two ends. In nucleotides, the CDR3 is TGTGCCAGCAGCTTCTCGGCGGGGGCGGGAGTCGCAGATACGCAGTATTTT. Translation: CASSFSAGAGVADTQYF. Combining the CDR3 with reference TRBV11-3 and TRBJ2-3 gives the whole variable domain EAGVVQSPRYKIIEKKQPVAFWCNPISGHNTLYWYLQNLGQGPELLIRYENEEAVDDSQLPKDRFSAERLKGVDSTLKIQPAELGDSAVYLCASSFSAGAGVADTQYFGPGTRLTVL.

In this sample, this clone turned up a few times. The rearrangement joins TRBV6-5 to TRBJ1-2; D gene ambiguous. Germline V gene sequence: CDR1 MNHEY, CDR2 SVGAGI. Trimming pared 5 bases from V and 1 base from J, leaving 8 bases between. CDR3 length: 13 amino acids. Written as DNA, the CDR3 is TGTGCCAGCAGTGCACACCATAACTATGGCTACACCTTC. It yields the protein CASSAHHNYGYTF.

This chain joins TRBV19 and TRBJ2-3, with 8 bases matching TRBD2. CDR1 LNHDA and CDR2 SQIVND come from the germline V gene (reference sequence). This CDR3 comprises 13 residues. After removal of 3 bases from V and 4 bases from J, the junction contained 0 bases not matched to a gene. Here the CDR3 reads CASSIGGADTQYF. The CDR3 DNA is TGTGCCAGTAGTATCGGGGGGGCAGATACGCAGTATTTT. Variable domain in full (rest from reference TRBV19 and TRBJ2-3): DGGITQSPKYLFRKEGQNVTLSCEQNLNHDAMYWYRQDPGQGLRLIYYSQIVNDFQKGDIAEGYSVSREKKESFPLTVTSAQKNPTAFYLCASSIGGADTQYFGPGTRLTVL.

This chain uses TRBV28 with TRBJ2-1; D possibly corresponds to TRBD2 (6 bases). Per germline, CDR1 MDHEN and CDR2 SYDVKM. With 1 base removed from V and 7 bases from J, the gap between germline ends came to 8 bases. The CDR3 is made up of 13 amino acids. CDR3 in DNA: TGTGCCAGCAGTTTATATGGGGGGAATGAGCAGTTCTTC. The encoded protein is CASSLYGGNEQFF.

V is TRBV4-1 and J is TRBJ2-2; TRBD2 aligns across 13 bases. The ends lost 1 base at V and 6 bases at J; junction bases unmatched: 14. The CDR3 spans 20 residues. CDR1 is MGHRA, CDR2 YSYEKL, per germline. The CDR3 loop is CASSQVVVLAGGPMAGELFF. The CDR3 DNA sequence: TGCGCCAGCAGCCAAGTAGTCGTACTAGCGGGAGGGCCAATGGCCGGGGAGCTGTTTTTT.

V is TRBV28 and J is TRBJ2-1; D is perhaps TRBD2 (6 bases). Trimming removed 7 bases at V and 2 bases at J, with 15 bases between. The CDR3 length is 15 residues. Per germline, CDR1 MDHEN and CDR2 SYDVKM. The CDR3 here is CASNLARDPYNEQFF. The CDR3 region has the DNA TGTGCCAGCAACCTTGCGCGGGACCCCTACAATGAGCAGTTCTTC.

CDR3 sequence reads: CASSRGLAGGEQYF. The DNA for the CDR3 is TGTGCCAGCAGCCGGGGACTGGCGGGGGGGGAGCAGTACTTC. This chain uses TRBV7-3 with TRBJ2-7; TRBD2 matches 9 bases. The CDR3 extends over 14 amino acids. CDR1 and CDR2 from the germline V gene are SGHTA and FQGTGA. Unmatched junction bases numbered 9, after V lost 5 bases and J lost 7 bases.